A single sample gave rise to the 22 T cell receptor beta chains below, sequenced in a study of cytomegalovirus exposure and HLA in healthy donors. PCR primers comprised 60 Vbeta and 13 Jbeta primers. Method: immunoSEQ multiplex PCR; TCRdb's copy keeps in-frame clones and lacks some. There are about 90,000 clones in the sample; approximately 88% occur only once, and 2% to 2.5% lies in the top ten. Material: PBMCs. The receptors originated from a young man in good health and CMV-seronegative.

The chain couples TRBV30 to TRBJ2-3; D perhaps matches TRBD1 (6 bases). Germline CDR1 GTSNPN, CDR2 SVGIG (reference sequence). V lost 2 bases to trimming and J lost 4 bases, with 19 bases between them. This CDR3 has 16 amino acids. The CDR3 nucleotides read TGTGCCTGGAGTATACCCGGGACAAGGGGGTCAGATACGCAGTATTTT. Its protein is CAWSIPGTRGSDTQYF.

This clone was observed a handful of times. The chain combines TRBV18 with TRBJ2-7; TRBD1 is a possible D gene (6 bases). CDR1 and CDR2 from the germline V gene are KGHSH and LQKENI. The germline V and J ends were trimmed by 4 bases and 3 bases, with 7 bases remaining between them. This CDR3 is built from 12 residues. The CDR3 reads CASSLQGYEQYF. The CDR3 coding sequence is TGTGCCAGCTCACTACAGGGCTACGAGCAGTACTTC.

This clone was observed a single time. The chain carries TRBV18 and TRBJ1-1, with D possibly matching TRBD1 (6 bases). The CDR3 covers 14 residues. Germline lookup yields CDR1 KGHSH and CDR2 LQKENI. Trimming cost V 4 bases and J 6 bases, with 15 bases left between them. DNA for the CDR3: TGTGCCAGCTCACGGAGTGACAAGGGGGCTGAAGCTTTCTTT. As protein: CASSRSDKGAEAFF.

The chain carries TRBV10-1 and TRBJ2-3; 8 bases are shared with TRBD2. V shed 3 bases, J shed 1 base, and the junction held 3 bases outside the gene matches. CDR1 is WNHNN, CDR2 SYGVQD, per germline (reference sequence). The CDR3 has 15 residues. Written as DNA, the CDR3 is TGCGCCAGCAGTGATACCGGGAGGGGCACAGATACGCAGTATTTT. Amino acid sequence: CASSDTGRGTDTQYF.

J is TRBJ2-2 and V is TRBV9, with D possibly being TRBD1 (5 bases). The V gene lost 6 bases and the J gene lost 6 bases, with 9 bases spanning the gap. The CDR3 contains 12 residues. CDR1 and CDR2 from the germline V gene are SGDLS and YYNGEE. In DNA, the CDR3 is TGTGCCAGCACTCCCAGGGCCGGGGAGCTGTTTTTT. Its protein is CASTPRAGELFF.

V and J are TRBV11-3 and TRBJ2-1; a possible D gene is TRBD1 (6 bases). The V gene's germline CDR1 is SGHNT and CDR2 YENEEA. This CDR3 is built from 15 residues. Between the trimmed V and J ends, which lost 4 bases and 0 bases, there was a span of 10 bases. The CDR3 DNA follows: TGTGCCAGCAGCTATGACAGGAGCTCCTACAATGAGCAGTTCTTC. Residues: CASSYDRSSYNEQFF.

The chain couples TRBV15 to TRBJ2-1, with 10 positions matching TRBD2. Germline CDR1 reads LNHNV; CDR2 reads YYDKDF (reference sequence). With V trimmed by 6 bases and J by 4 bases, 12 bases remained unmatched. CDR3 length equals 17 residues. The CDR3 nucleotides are TGTGCCACCAGAACAATAGCGGGACTAGCGAGTTACAATGAGCAGTTCTTC. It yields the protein CATRTIAGLASYNEQFF.

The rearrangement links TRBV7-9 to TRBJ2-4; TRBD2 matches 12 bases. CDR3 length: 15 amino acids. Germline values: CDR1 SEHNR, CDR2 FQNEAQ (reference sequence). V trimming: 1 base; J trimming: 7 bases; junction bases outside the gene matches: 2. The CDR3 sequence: CASSLGGTSGNIQYF. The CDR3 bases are TGTGCCAGCAGCTTAGGCGGGACTAGCGGGAACATTCAGTACTTC.

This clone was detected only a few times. The CDR3, as DNA: TGTGCCAGCACTAAGACTAGCGGGAGTAGCGATGAGCAGTTCTTC. Translation gives CASTKTSGSSDEQFF. This chain connects TRBV6-4 to TRBJ2-1, with 12 positions matching TRBD2. The trim removed 7 bases at V and 8 bases at J, leaving 9 bases unmatched. Per germline, CDR1 MRHNA and CDR2 SNTAGT. This CDR3 contains 15 residues.

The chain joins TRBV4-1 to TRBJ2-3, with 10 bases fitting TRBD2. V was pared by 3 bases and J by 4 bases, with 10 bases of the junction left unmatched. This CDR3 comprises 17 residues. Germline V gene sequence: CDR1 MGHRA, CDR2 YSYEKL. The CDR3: CASSQVSSGSLADTQYF. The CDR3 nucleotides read TGCGCCAGCAGCCAGGTATCTAGCGGGAGTTTGGCAGATACGCAGTATTTT.

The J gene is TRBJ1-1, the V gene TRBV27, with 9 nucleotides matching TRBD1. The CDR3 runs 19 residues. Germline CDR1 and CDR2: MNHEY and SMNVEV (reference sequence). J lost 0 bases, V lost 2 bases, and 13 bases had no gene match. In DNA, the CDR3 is TGTGCCAGCAGTTTAAGGGCCGCGCGGGACAGGGATGTGAACACTGAAGCTTTCTTT. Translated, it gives CASSLRAARDRDVNTEAFF.

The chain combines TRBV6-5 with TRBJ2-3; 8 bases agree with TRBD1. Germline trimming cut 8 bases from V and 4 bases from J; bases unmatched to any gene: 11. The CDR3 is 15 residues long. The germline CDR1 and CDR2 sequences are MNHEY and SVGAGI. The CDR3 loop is CASRTRTGRPDTQYF. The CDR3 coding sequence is TGTGCCAGCCGAACTCGGACAGGGAGACCAGATACGCAGTATTTT.

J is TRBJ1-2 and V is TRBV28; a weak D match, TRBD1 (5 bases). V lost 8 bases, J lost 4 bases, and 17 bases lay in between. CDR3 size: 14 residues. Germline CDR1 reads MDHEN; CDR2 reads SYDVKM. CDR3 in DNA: TGTGCCAGCTTTGGACACGAACCGACCTATGGCTACACCTTC. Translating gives CASFGHEPTYGYTF.

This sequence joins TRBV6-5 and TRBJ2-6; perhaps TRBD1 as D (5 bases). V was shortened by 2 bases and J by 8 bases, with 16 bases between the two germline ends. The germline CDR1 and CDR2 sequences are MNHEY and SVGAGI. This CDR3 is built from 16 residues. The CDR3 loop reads CASSYPTALGPNVLTF. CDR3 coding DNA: TGTGCCAGCAGTTACCCGACAGCTCTTGGACCCAACGTCCTGACTTTC.

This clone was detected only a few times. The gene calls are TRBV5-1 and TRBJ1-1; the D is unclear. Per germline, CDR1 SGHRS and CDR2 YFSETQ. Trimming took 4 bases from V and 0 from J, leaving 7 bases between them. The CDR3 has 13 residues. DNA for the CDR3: TGCGCCAGCAGCCGTATTTTGAACACTGAAGCTTTCTTT. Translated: CASSRILNTEAFF.

DNA of the CDR3: TGTGCCAGCAGTTGGTCAGGTTACAACACTGAAGCTTTCTTT. As protein: CASSWSGYNTEAFF. The chain links TRBV6-5 to TRBJ1-1; D is uncertain. The CDR3 contains 14 residues. In germline, CDR1 is MNHEY, CDR2 SVGAGI. Trimming stripped 4 bases from V and 2 bases from J, with 11 bases between.

Here the CDR3 DNA reads TGTGCCAGCAGCGCCCAGGGGCGCGGGCAGTATTTT. Translating it yields CASSAQGRGQYF. V usage is TRBV9 and J usage is TRBJ2-3; weak D call: TRBD1 (6 bases). Germline CDR1 SGDLS, CDR2 YYNGEE. CDR3 length equals 12 residues. Trimming removed 3 bases from V and 11 bases from J, with 13 bases in between.

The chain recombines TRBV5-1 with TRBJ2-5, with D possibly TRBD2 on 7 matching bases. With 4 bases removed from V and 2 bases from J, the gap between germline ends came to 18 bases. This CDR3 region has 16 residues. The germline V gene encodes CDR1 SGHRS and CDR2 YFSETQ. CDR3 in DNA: TGCGCCAGCAGCCCGAAGGCGGGGGCGGGGCAAGAGACCCAGTACTTC. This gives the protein CASSPKAGAGQETQYF.

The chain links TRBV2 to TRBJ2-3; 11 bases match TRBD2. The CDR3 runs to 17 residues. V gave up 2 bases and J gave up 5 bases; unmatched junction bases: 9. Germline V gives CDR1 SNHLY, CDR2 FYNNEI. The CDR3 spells CASSERGLAGGGDTQYF. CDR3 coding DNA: TGTGCCAGCAGTGAAAGGGGCCTAGCGGGAGGAGGAGATACGCAGTATTTT.

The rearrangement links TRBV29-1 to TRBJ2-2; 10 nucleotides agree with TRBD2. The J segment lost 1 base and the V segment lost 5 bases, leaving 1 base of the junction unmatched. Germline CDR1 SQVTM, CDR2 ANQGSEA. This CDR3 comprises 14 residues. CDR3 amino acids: CSVRTSGNTGELFF. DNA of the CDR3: TGCAGCGTTCGGACTAGCGGGAACACCGGGGAGCTGTTTTTT.

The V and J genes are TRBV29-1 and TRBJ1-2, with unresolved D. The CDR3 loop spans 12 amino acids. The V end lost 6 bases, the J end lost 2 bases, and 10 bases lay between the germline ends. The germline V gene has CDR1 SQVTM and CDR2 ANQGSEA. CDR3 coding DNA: TGCAGCGTCAGGTACGCCAACTATGGCTACACCTTC. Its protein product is CSVRYANYGYTF.

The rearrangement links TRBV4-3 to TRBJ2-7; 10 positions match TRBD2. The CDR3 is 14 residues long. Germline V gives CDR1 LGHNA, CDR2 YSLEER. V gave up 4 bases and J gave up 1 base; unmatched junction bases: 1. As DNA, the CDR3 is TGCGCCAGCAGCCGACTAGCGGGTTCCTACGAGCAGTACTTC. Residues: CASSRLAGSYEQYF.